This T cell receptor (beta chain) was sequenced in a study of blood T cell repertoires in COVID-19. In the authors' methods: Using reference gene primer amplification, nucleated cell counts were estimated. Assay: immunoSEQ multiplex PCR; the TCRdb copy retains only in-frame clones and omits some. Clonal size and the V and J genes are those of that table, whereas D and trimming came from the DNA. Of over 85,000 clones detected, less than 75% appear once; the ten largest clones hold 7.6%. Germline V lookup: CDR1 LGHDT, CDR2 YNNKEL (reference sequence). CDR3 length equals 14 residues. The germline V and J ends were trimmed by 1 base and 8 bases, with 14 bases remaining between them.

This sequence originates from a woman between 55 and 75 years old with acute or convalescent COVID-19. The chain has TRBV3-1 (or the pseudogene TRBV3-2) and TRBJ1-2; D is ambiguous. The specimen was peripheral blood. The CDR3: CASSQGLRMGGYTF. DNA for the CDR3: TGTGCCAGCAGCCAAGGTCTCCGAATGGGCGGCTACACCTTC.